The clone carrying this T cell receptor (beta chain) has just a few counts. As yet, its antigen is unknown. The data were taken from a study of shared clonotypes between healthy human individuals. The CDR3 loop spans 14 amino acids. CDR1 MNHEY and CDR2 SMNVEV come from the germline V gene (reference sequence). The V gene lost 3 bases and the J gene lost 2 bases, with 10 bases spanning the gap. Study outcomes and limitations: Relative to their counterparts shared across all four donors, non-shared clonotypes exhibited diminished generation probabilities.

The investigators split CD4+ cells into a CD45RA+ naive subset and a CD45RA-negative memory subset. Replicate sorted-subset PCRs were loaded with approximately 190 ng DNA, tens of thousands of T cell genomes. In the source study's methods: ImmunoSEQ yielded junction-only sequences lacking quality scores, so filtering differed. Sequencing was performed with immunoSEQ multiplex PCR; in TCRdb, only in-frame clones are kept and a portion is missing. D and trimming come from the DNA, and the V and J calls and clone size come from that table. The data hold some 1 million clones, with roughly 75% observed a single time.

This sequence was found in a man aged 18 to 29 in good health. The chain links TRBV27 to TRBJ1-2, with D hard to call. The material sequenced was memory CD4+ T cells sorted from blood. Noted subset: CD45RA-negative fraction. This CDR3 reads CASSFRRANYGYTF. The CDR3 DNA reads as TGTGCCAGCAGTTTCCGGAGGGCCAACTATGGCTACACCTTC.